This entry lists 7 T cell receptor beta chains sequenced from one sample in a study of blood T cell repertoires in COVID-19. Sequencing used immunoSEQ multiplex PCR; TCRdb keeps in-frame clones, though not all of them. This sample has hundreds of thousands of clones, with around 89% found just once. Sequenced: PBMCs or T cells enriched from blood (not recorded which). The receptors shown here come from a woman under 40 who had recovered from COVID-19.

This chain connects TRBV19 to TRBJ2-3; 8 bases fit TRBD1. The CDR3 consists of 16 residues. J lost 2 bases, V lost 3 bases, and 7 bases had no gene match. Germline V gene lookup returns CDR1 LNHDA and CDR2 SQIVND (reference sequence). DNA of the CDR3: TGTGCCAGTAGTATGGTGCCAGGGGGCCTCACAGATACGCAGTATTTT. It translates to CASSMVPGGLTDTQYF.

This chain links TRBV9 with TRBJ2-3; possibly TRBD2 for D (6 bases). Trimming stripped 7 bases from V and 3 bases from J, with 18 bases between. The CDR3 runs to 15 residues. Per the germline V gene, CDR1 is SGDLS and CDR2 is YYNGEE. CDR3 in amino acids: CASSVGGRVTDTQYF. In DNA form, the CDR3 reads TGTGCCAGCTCCGTCGGAGGGCGGGTGACAGATACGCAGTATTTT. The whole variable domain, filled in from reference TRBV9 and TRBJ2-3, reads DSGVTQTPKHLITATGQRVTLRCSPRSGDLSVYWYQQSLDQGLQFLIQYYNGEERAKGNILERFSAQQFPDLHSELNLSSLELGDSALYFCASSVGGRVTDTQYFGPGTRLTVL.

The table lists this clone with a count of one. V gene TRBV7-8 combines with J gene TRBJ1-2, with 9 bases lining up with TRBD1. Germline loops: CDR1 SGHVS, CDR2 FQNEAQ. The CDR3 extends over 17 amino acids. J lost 6 bases, V lost 1 base, and 12 bases had no gene match. CDR3 bases: TGTGCCAGCAGCTTAGGGAGCTCCGGGACAGGGACGGATGGCTACACCTTC. It is translated as CASSLGSSGTGTDGYTF.

The gene calls are TRBV7-3 and TRBJ2-2; 10 bases match TRBD2. This CDR3 comprises 17 residues. Germline V gene sequence: CDR1 SGHTA, CDR2 FQGTGA. Trimming took 2 bases from V and 4 from J; bases not matched to a gene: 7. In DNA, the CDR3 is TGTGCCAGCAGCTTATCGCCTAGCGGGAGCGTCACCGGGGAGCTGTTTTTT. It encodes CASSLSPSGSVTGELFF.

The chain links TRBV28 to TRBJ1-5; D is unclear. CDR1 and CDR2 (germline): MDHEN, SYDVKM. CDR3 length equals 12 residues. The V and J ends lost 9 bases and 6 bases respectively, with 12 bases between them. The CDR3 protein is CARTRGSQPQHF. Written as DNA, the CDR3 is TGTGCCAGGACCCGGGGAAGTCAGCCCCAGCATTTT.

In its sample, this clone was seen a few times. In nucleotides, the CDR3 is TGTGCCAGCAGCGTTACCCCCGGGACTAATGAGCAGTTCTTC. Translated, it gives CASSVTPGTNEQFF. The V gene is TRBV9, the J gene TRBJ2-1; the D gene is possibly TRBD2 (6 bases). V was pared by 2 bases and J by 7 bases, with 13 bases between. The CDR3 runs 14 residues. Germline CDR1 is SGDLS and CDR2 is YYNGEE.

This clone was observed once. The chain links TRBV9 to TRBJ1-3; D possibly corresponds to TRBD1 (5 bases). The CDR3 runs to 17 residues. CDR1 SGDLS and CDR2 YYNGEE come from the germline V gene. The V end lost 5 bases, the J end lost 0 bases, and 18 bases lay between the germline ends. The CDR3 sequence: CASSPDTGDHSGNTIYF. The CDR3 nucleotides read TGTGCCAGCAGTCCGGACACAGGAGACCACTCTGGAAACACCATATATTTT.